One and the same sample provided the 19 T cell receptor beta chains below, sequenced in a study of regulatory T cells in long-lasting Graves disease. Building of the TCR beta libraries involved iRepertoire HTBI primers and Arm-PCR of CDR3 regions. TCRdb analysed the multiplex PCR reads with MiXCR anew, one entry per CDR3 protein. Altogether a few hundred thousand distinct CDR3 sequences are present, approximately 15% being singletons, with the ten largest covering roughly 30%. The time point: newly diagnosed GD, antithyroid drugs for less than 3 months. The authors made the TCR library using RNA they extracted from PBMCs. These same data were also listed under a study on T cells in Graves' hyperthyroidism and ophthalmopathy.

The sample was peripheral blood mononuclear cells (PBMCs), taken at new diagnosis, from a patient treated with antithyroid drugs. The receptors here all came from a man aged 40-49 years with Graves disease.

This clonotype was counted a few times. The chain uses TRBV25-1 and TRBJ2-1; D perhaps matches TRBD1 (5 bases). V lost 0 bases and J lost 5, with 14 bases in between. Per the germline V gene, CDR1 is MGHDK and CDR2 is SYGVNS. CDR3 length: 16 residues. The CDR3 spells CASSEYGKGRNNEQFF. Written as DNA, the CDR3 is TGTGCCAGCAGTGAATATGGGAAGGGGCGGAACAATGAGCAGTTCTTC.

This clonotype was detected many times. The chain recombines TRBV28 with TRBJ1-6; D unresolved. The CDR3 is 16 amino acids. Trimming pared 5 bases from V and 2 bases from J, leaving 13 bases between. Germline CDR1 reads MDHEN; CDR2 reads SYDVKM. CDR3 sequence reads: CASSRMVATYNSPLHF. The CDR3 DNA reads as TGTGCCAGCAGTCGGATGGTCGCGACCTATAATTCACCCCTCCACTTT.

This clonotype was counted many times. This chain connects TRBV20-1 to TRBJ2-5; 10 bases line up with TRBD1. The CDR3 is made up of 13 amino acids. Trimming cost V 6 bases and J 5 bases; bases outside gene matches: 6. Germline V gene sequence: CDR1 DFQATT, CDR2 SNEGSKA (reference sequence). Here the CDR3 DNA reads TGCAGTGCATGGGACAGGGGTTACGAGACCCAGTACTTC. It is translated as CSAWDRGYETQYF.

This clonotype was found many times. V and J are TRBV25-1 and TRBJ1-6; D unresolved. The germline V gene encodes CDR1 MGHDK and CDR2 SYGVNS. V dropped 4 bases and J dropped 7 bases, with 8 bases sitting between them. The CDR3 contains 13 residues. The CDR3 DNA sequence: TGTGCCAGCAGTGGACTCCTAAATTCACCCCTCCACTTT. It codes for CASSGLLNSPLHF.

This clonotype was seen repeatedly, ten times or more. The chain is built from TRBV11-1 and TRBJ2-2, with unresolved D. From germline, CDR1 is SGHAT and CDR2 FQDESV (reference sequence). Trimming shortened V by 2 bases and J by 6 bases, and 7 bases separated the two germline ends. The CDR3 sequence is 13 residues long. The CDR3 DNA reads TGTGCCAGCAGCTTAATGGTTTCCGGGGAGCTGTTTTTT. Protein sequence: CASSLMVSGELFF.

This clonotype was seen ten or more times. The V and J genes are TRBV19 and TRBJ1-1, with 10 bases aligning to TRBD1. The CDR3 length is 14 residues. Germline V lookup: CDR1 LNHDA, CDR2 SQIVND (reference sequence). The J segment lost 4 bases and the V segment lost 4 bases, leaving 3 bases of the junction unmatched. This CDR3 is CASSTWDRGTEAFF. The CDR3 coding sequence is TGTGCCAGTAGTACCTGGGACAGGGGCACTGAAGCTTTCTTT. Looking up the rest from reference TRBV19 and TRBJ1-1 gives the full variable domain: DGGITQSPKYLFRKEGQNVTLSCEQNLNHDAMYWYRQDPGQGLRLIYYSQIVNDFQKGDIAEGYSVSREKKESFPLTVTSAQKNPTAFYLCASSTWDRGTEAFFGQGTRLTVV.

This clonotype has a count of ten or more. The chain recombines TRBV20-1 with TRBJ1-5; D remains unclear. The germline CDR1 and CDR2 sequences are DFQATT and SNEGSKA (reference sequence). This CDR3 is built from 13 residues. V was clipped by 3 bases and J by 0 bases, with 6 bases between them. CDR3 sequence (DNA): TGCAGTGCTAGCGAAGATAGCAATCAGCCCCAGCATTTT. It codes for CSASEDSNQPQHF.

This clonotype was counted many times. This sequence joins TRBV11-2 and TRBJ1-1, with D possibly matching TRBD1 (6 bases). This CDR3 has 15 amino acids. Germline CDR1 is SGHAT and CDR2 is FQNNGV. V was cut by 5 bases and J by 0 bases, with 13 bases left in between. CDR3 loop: CASSLTGQLNTEAFF. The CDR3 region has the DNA TGTGCCAGCAGCCTCACGGGACAACTGAACACTGAAGCTTTCTTT.

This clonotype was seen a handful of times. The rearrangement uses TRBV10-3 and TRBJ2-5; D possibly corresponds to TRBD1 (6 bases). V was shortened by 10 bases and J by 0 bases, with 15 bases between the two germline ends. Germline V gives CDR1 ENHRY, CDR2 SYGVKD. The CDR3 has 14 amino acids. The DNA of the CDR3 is TGTGCCACCCGCTCCTGGACAGACCAAGAGACCCAGTACTTC. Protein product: CATRSWTDQETQYF.

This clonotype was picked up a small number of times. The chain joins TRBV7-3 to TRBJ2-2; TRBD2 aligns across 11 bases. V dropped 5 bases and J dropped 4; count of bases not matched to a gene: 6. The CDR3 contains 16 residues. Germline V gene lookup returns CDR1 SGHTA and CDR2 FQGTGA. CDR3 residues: CASSLSGGAGTGELFF. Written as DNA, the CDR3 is TGTGCCAGCAGCCTTAGCGGGGGGGCCGGCACCGGGGAGCTGTTTTTT.

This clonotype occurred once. CDR3 sequence: CASSTNYEQYF. CDR3 bases: TGTGCCAGCAGCACGAACTACGAGCAGTACTTC. This chain links TRBV11-2 with TRBJ2-7; D is uncertain. Deletions cut 5 bases from V and 3 bases from J, with 5 bases between. The CDR3 has 11 amino acids. CDR1 SGHAT and CDR2 FQNNGV come from the germline V gene.

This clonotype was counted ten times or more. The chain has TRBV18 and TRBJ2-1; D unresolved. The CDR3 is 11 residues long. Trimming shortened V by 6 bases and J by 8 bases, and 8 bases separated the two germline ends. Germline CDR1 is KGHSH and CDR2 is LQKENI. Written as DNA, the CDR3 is TGTGCCAGCTCGTCGGATTATGAGCAGTTCTTC. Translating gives CASSSDYEQFF.

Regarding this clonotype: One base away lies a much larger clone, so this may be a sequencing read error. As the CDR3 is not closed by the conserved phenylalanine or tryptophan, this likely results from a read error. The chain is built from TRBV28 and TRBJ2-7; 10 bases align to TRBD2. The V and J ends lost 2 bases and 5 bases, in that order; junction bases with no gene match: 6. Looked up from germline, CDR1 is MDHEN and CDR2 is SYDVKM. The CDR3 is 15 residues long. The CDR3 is CASSLAASGGHEQYL. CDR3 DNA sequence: TGTGCCAGCAGTTTAGCGGCTAGCGGGGGACACGAGCAGTACCTC.

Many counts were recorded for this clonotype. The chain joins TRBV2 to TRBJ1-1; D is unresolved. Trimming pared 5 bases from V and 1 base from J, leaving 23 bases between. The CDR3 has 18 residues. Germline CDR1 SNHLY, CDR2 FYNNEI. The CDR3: CASSTTVAGLERNTEAFF. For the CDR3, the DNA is TGTGCCAGCAGTACCACTGTTGCGGGGTTGGAGAGGAACACTGAAGCTTTCTTT.

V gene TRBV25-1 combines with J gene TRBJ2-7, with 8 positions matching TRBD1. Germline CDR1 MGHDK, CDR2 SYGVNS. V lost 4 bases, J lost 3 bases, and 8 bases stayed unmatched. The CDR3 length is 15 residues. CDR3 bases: TGTGCCAGCAGTGCACCCGGGACAGGTAACTACGAGCAGTACTTC. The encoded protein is CASSAPGTGNYEQYF.

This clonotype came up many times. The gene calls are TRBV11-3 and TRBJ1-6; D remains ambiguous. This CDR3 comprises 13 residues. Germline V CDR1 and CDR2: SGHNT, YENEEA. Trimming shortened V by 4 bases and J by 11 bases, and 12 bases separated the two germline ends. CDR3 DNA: TGTGCCAGCAGCTCCGCTATTCACCCACCCCTCCACTTT. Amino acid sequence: CASSSAIHPPLHF.

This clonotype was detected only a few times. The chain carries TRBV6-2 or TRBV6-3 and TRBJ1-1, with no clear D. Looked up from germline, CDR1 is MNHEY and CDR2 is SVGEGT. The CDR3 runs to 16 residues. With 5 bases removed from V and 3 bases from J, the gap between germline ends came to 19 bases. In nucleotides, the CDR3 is TGTGCCAGCAGTCCAAACCCGGGTCCCCCGGACACTGAAGCTTTCTTT. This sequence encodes CASSPNPGPPDTEAFF.

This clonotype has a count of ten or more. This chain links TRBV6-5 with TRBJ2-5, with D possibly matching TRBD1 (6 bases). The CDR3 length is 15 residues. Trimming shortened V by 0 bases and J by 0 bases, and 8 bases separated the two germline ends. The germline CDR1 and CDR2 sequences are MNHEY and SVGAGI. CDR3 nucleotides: TGTGCCAGCAGTTACTCGGGACACTACCAAGAGACCCAGTACTTC. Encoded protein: CASSYSGHYQETQYF.

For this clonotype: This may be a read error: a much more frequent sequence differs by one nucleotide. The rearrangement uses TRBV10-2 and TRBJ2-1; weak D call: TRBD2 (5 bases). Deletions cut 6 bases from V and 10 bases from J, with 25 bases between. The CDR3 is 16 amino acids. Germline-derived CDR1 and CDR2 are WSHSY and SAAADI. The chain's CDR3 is CASSDGIGVLSYEQFF. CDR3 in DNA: TGCGCCAGCAGCGACGGGATTGGAGTGCTCTCCTACGAGCAGTTCTTC.